These T cell receptor beta chains were read from a single sample in a study of cytomegalovirus exposure and HLA in healthy donors. TCRdb keeps only in-frame clones here, not all; method: immunoSEQ multiplex PCR. The data contain around 60,000 clones, 70% to 80% of them singletons. The sample taken for sequencing was PBMCs. Receptors were obtained from a man aged 50-59 years in good health and CMV-seropositive. Both conserved end residues are part of each CDR3. D genes are given only for firm matches. Size is omitted from some rows. Given values are once, few, many or a class for expanded clones.

size,V,D,J,CDR3,DNA
few,TRBV19,.,TRBJ2-7,CASSIGWASYEQYF,TGTGCCAGTAGTATTGGATGGGCCTCCTACGAGCAGTACTTC
.,TRBV2,TRBD1,TRBJ1-4,CASRGQTNEKLFF,TGTGCCAGCAGGGGACAGACTAATGAAAAACTGTTTTTT
.,TRBV18,TRBD2,TRBJ2-1,CASSSGLAGGGNEQFF,TGTGCCAGCTCATCGGGACTAGCGGGAGGGGGCAATGAGCAGTTCTTC
.,TRBV19,TRBD1,TRBJ2-2,CASSPRGQGDTGELFF,TGTGCCAGTAGTCCCCGGGGACAGGGGGACACCGGGGAGCTGTTTTTT
.,TRBV7-6,TRBD1,TRBJ2-5,CASSDWEVFGQGLAGETQYF,TGTGCCAGCAGCGACTGGGAGGTTTTTGGACAGGGGTTAGCGGGAGAGACCCAGTACTTC
few,TRBV29-1,TRBD1,TRBJ2-5,CSVEKGAETQYF,TGCAGCGTCGAAAAGGGGGCAGAGACCCAGTACTTC
.,TRBV30,.,TRBJ2-7,CAWSVLFSGEQYF,TGTGCCTGGAGTGTGCTCTTTAGTGGCGAGCAGTACTTC
.,TRBV9,TRBD2,TRBJ2-3,CASSVEGRADTQYF,TGTGCCAGCAGCGTAGAAGGGAGGGCAGATACGCAGTATTTT
.,TRBV4-3,.,TRBJ2-5,CASSQESWAQETQYF,TGCGCCAGCAGCCAAGAATCGTGGGCCCAAGAGACCCAGTACTTC
few,TRBV19,.,TRBJ2-5,CASGMGGAGETQYF,TGTGCCAGTGGGATGGGGGGGGCTGGAGAGACCCAGTACTTC
.,TRBV6-5,TRBD1,TRBJ2-3,CASSPDRGSTDTQYF,TGTGCCAGCAGTCCGGACAGGGGTAGCACAGATACGCAGTATTTT